Each of the 12 T cell receptor beta chains below was sequenced from the same sample in a study of shared clonotypes between healthy human individuals. The table came from immunoSEQ multiplex PCR; TCRdb's copy has only in-frame clones and leaves some out. The sample has around 2.5 million clones; approximately 93% are singletons. Material: naive CD4+ T cells from PBMCs. Specified subset: CD45RA+ positively selected. These receptors all stem from a man between 18 and 35 years old in good health. Some clones in this sample may be carry-over from other donors' samples.

In its sample, this clone was seen once. CDR3 protein: CASSKGRGTGVEETQYF. Written as DNA, the CDR3 is TGTGCCAGCAGCAAAGGTCGTGGGACAGGGGTGGAAGAGACCCAGTACTTC. This chain uses TRBV21-1 with TRBJ2-5; TRBD1, the table's D call, was not compared with the DNA. TRBV21-1 is termed a pseudogene. This CDR3 is 17 amino acids long.

Comments on this clone: The sample has other DNA sequences that encode this CDR3 too. The rearrangement joins TRBV7-3 to TRBJ2-1; D is undetermined. Between the trimmed V and J ends, which lost 1 base and 7 bases, there was a span of 5 bases. Germline V lookup: CDR1 SGHTA, CDR2 FQGTGA. The CDR3 loop spans 12 amino acids. The CDR3 loop reads CASSLRGNEQFF. For the CDR3, the DNA is TGTGCCAGCAGCTTAAGGGGTAATGAGCAGTTCTTC. The full variable domain, its missing parts supplied by reference TRBV7-3 and TRBJ2-1, is GAGVSQTPSNKVTEKGKYVELRCDPISGHTALYWYRQSLGQGPEFLIYFQGTGAADDSGLPNDRFFAVRPEGSVSTLKIQRTERGDSAVYLCASSLRGNEQFFGPGTRLTVL.

The V and J genes are TRBV9 and TRBJ2-3; no reliable D call. Trimming removed 7 bases at V and 0 bases at J, with 12 bases between. The CDR3 extends over 14 amino acids. CDR1 is SGDLS, CDR2 YYNGEE, per germline. CDR3 sequence: CASSGVSSTDTQYF. DNA for the CDR3: TGTGCCAGCTCAGGCGTCTCTAGCACAGATACGCAGTATTTT.

The CDR3 protein is CASSLVAGASTDTQYF. CDR3 bases: TGCGCCAGCAGCTTGGTTGCGGGAGCTAGCACAGATACGCAGTATTTT. The genes are TRBV5-1 and TRBJ2-3; 7 bases align to TRBD2. Germline trimming cut 0 bases from V and 0 bases from J; bases unmatched to any gene: 4. CDR3 length: 16 amino acids. CDR1 is SGHRS, CDR2 YFSETQ, per germline. Together with reference TRBV5-1 and TRBJ2-3, the CDR3 gives the full variable domain: KAGVTQTPRYLIKTRGQQVTLSCSPISGHRSVSWYQQTPGQGLQFLFEYFSETQRNKGNFPGRFSGRQFSNSRSEMNVSTLELGDSALYLCASSLVAGASTDTQYFGPGTRLTVL.

V is TRBV2 and J is TRBJ1-5; 9 bases match TRBD1. Germline V gene lookup returns CDR1 SNHLY and CDR2 FYNNEI. The CDR3 runs to 15 residues. The junction had 7 bases not matched to a gene; V was cut back by 7 bases and J by 3 bases. In nucleotides, the CDR3 is TGTGCCAGCATGACCGGGGACAGGGTCAATCAGCCCCAGCATTTT. It translates to CASMTGDRVNQPQHF.

The rearrangement uses TRBV7-2 and TRBJ1-1, with 9 bases that match TRBD1. The J segment lost 10 bases and the V segment lost 5 bases, leaving 8 bases of the junction unmatched. Germline V gene sequence: CDR1 SGHTA, CDR2 FQGNSA. The CDR3 has 13 residues. CDR3 nucleotides: TGTGCCAGCAGCCCAACCGGGGGACAGGGAGCTTTCTTT. This translates into CASSPTGGQGAFF. The variable domain in full, completed from reference TRBV7-2 and TRBJ1-1, reads GAGVSQSPSNKVTEKGKDVELRCDPISGHTALYWYRQSLGQGLEFLIYFQGNSAPDKSGLPSDRFSAERTGGSVSTLTIQRTQQEDSAVYLCASSPTGGQGAFFGQGTRLTVV.

The rearrangement links TRBV19 to TRBJ1-5; 9 positions agree with TRBD1. The V gene's germline CDR1 is LNHDA and CDR2 SQIVND (reference sequence). Unmatched junction bases numbered 9, after V lost 2 bases and J lost 7 bases. The length of the CDR3 is 16 residues. The CDR3 loop is CASSISWTGDRQPQHF. The CDR3 nucleotides read TGTGCCAGTAGTATATCTTGGACAGGGGACAGACAGCCCCAGCATTTT. Full variable domain (outside the CDR3, taken from reference TRBV19 and TRBJ1-5): DGGITQSPKYLFRKEGQNVTLSCEQNLNHDAMYWYRQDPGQGLRLIYYSQIVNDFQKGDIAEGYSVSREKKESFPLTVTSAQKNPTAFYLCASSISWTGDRQPQHFGDGTRLSIL.

V gene TRBV5-1 combines with J gene TRBJ2-2; D is unclear. The CDR3 spans 11 residues. Trimming removed 1 base at V and 9 bases at J, with 4 bases between. The germline CDR1 and CDR2 sequences are SGHRS and YFSETQ. The CDR3 bases are TGCGCCAGCAGCTTGAGTCGGGAGCTGTTTTTT. Amino acid sequence: CASSLSRELFF.

This chain uses TRBV14 with TRBJ2-7; maybe TRBD2 (5 bases). This CDR3 region has 14 residues. The germline V and J ends were trimmed by 5 bases and 0 bases, with 11 bases remaining between them. Germline lookup yields CDR1 SGHDN and CDR2 FVKESK. Here the CDR3 reads CASSEDLYSYEQYF. In DNA form, the CDR3 reads TGTGCCAGCAGCGAGGACTTGTACTCCTACGAGCAGTACTTC.

The V gene is TRBV5-6, the J gene TRBJ2-1; D gene ambiguous. V was trimmed by 4 bases and J by 6 bases, leaving 8 bases between them. From germline, CDR1 is SGHDT and CDR2 YYEEEE. CDR3 length: 12 residues. The CDR3 spells CASSITSNEQFF. In DNA, the CDR3 is TGTGCCAGCAGCATCACAAGCAATGAGCAGTTCTTC.

The chain joins TRBV9 to TRBJ2-7; 11 bases line up with TRBD1. The CDR3 contains 15 residues. Losses at the gene ends were 4 bases for V and 2 bases for J; bases not matched to a gene: 5. Looked up from germline, CDR1 is SGDLS and CDR2 is YYNGEE. CDR3 in amino acids: CASSSRDRGAYEQYF. CDR3 DNA sequence: TGTGCCAGCAGCAGCCGGGACAGGGGGGCCTACGAGCAGTACTTC.

The gene calls are TRBV7-2 and TRBJ1-2; D is possibly TRBD1 (5 bases). V was cut by 1 base and J by 7 bases, with 10 bases left in between. There are 13 residues in the CDR3. Germline V gene lookup returns CDR1 SGHTA and CDR2 FQGNSA. The CDR3 nucleotides read TGTGCCAGCAGCTTAGGAGTCGGGACTGGCTACACCTTC. Its translation is CASSLGVGTGYTF.